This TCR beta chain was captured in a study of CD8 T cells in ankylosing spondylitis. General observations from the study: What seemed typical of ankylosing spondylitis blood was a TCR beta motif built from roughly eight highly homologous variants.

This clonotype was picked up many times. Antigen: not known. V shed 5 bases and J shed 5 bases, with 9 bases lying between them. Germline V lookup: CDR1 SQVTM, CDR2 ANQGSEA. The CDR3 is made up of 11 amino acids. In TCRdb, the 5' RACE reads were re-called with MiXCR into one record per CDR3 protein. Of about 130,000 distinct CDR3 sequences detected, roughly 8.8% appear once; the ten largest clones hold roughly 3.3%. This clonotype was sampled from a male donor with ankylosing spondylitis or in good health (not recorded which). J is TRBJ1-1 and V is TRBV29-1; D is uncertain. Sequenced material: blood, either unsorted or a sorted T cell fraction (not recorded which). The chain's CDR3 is CSVFLVTEAFF. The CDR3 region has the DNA TGCAGCGTTTTTCTTGTAACTGAAGCTTTCTTT.